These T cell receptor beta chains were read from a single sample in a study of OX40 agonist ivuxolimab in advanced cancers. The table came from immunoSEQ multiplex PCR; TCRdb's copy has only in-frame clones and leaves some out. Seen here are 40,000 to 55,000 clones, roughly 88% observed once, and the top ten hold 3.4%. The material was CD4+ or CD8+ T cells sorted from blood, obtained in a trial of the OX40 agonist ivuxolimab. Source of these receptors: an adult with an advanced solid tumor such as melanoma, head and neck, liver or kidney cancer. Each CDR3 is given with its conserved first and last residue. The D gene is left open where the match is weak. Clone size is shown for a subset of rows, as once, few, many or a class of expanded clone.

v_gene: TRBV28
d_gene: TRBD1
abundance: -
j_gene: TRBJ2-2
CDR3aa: CASNTGTGSGELFF
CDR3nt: TGTGCCAGCAATACCGGGACAGGTTCCGGGGAGCTGTTTTTT

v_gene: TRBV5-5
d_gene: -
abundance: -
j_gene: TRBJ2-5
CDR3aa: CASSRRGIEETQYF
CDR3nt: TGTGCCAGCAGCAGAAGGGGGATCGAAGAGACCCAGTACTTC

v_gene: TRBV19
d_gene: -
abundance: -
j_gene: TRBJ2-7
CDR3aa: CASSILHRGGEQYF
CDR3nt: TGTGCCAGTAGTATATTACACAGGGGGGGCGAGCAGTACTTC

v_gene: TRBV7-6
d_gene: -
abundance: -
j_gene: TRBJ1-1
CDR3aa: CASSLYQMNTEAFF
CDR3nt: TGTGCCAGCAGCTTATATCAGATGAACACTGAAGCTTTCTTT

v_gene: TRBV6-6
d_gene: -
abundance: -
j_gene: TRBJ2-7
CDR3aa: CASSGQGPGEYEQYF
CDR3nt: TGTGCCAGCAGTGGTCAGGGGCCCGGTGAATACGAGCAGTACTTC

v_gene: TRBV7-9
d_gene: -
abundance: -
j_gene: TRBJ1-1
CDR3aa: CASTISREGTEAFF
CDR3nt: TGTGCCAGCACCATCTCAAGGGAGGGCACTGAAGCTTTCTTT

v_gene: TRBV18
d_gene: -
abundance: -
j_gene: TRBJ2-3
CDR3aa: CASSPNGGSTDTQYF
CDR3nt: TGTGCCAGCTCACCGAACGGAGGAAGCACAGATACGCAGTATTTT

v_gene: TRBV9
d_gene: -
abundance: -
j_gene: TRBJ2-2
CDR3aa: CASSVAPIGTGYTNTGELFF
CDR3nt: TGTGCCAGCAGCGTAGCCCCCATTGGGACCGGGTATACGAACACCGGGGAGCTGTTTTTT

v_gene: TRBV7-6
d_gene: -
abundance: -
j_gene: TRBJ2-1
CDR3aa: CASSVHEQFF
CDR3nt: TGTGCCAGCAGCGTCCATGAGCAGTTCTTC

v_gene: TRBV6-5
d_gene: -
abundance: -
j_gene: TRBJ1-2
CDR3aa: CASEGDYGYTF
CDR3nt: TGTGCCAGCGAGGGAGACTATGGCTACACCTTC

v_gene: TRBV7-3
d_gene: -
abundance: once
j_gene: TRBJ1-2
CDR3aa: CASSPRSGPQSGYGYTF
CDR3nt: TGTGCCAGCAGCCCCCGCTCGGGACCTCAGAGTGGCTATGGCTACACCTTC

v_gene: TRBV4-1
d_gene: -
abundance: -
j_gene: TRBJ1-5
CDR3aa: CASSQFHGSNQPQHF
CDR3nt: TGCGCCAGCAGCCAATTCCACGGTAGCAATCAGCCCCAGCATTTT

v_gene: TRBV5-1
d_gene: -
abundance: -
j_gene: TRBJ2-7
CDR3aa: CASSPGSYEQYF
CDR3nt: TGCGCCAGCAGCCCCGGGAGCTACGAGCAGTACTTC

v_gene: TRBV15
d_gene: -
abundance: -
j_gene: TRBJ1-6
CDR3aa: CATSRSFSPNSPLHF
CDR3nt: TGTGCCACCAGCAGGTCGTTTTCCCCTAATTCACCCCTCCACTTT